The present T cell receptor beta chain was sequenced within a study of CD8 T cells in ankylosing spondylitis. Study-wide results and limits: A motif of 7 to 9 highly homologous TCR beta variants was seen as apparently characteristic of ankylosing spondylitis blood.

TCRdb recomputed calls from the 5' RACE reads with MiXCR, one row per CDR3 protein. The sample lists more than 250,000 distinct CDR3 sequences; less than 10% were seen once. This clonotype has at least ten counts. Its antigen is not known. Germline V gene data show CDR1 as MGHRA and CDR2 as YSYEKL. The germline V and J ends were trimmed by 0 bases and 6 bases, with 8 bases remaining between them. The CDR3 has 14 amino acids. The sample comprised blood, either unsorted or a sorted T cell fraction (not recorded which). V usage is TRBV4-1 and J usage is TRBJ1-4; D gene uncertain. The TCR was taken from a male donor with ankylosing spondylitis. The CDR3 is CASSQDGVDEKLFF. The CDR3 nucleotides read TGCGCCAGCAGCCAAGATGGGGTAGATGAAAAACTGTTTTTT.